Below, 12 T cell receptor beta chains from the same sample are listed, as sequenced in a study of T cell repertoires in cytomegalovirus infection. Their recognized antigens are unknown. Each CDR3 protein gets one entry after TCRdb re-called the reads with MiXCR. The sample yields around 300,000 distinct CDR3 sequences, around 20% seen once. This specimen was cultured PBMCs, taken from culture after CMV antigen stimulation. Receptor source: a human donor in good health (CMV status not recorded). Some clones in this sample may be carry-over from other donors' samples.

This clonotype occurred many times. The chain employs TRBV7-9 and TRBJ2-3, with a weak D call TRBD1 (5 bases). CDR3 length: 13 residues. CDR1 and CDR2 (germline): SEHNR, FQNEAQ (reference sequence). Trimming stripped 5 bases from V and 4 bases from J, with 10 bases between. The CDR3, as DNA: TGTGCCAGCAGCCCGAAGGGGTCAGATACGCAGTATTTT. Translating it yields CASSPKGSDTQYF.

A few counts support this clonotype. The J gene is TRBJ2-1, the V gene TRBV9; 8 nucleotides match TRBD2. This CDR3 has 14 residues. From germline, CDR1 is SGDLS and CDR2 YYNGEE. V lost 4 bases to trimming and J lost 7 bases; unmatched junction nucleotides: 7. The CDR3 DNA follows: TGTGCCAGCAGCCGGGCGGGAGGAGGAAATGAGCAGTTCTTC. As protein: CASSRAGGGNEQFF.

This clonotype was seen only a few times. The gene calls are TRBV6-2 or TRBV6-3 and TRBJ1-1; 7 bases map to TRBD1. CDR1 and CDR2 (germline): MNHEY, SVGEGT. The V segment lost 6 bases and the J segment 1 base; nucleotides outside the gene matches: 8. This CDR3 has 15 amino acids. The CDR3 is CASRYPGQQNTEAFF. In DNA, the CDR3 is TGTGCCAGCAGGTACCCGGGACAGCAGAACACTGAAGCTTTCTTT.

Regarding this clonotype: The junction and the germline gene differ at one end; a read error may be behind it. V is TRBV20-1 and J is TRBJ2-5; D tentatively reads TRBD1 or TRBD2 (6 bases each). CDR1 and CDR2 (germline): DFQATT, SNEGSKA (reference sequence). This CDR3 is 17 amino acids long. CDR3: CSARGLRPGGGQETQYF. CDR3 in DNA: TGCAGTGCCAGAGGGCTCCGCCCCGGGGGCGGCCAAGAGACCCAGTACTTC.

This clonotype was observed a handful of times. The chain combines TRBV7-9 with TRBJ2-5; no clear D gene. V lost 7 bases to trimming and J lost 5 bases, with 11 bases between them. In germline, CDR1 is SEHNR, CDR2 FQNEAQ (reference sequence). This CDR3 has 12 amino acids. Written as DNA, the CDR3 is TGTGCCAGCAATGGTGCCGGGGAGACCCAGTACTTC. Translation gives CASNGAGETQYF.

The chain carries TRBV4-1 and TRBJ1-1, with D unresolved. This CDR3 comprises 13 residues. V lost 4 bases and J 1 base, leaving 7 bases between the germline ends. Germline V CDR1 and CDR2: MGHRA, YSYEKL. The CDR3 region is CASSPEGNTEAFF. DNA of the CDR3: TGCGCCAGCAGCCCCGAGGGGAACACTGAAGCTTTCTTT.

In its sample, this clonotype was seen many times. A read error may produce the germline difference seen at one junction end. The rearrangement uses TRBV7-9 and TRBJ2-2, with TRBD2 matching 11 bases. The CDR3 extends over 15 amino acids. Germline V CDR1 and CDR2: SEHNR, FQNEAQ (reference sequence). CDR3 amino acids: CASSLAGGETGELFF. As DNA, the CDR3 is TGTGCCAGCAGCCTAGCGGGAGGTGAGACCGGGGAGCTGTTTTTT.

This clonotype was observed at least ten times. CDR3 residues: CASSLGREAQPQHF. CDR3 DNA: TGTGCCAGCAGCTTAGGCAGGGAGGCTCAGCCCCAGCATTTT. The chain joins TRBV7-8 to TRBJ1-5; tentative D call: TRBD1 (5 bases). Germline assignment: CDR1 SGHVS and CDR2 FQNEAQ. V was cut by 1 base and J by 6 bases, with 10 bases left in between. This CDR3 spans 14 amino acids.

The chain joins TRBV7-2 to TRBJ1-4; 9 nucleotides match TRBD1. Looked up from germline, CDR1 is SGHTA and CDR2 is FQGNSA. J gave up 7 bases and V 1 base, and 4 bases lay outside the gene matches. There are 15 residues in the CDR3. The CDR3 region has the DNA TGTGCCAGCAGCTTAGACAGGGGGCTAGGTGAAAAACTGTTTTTT. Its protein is CASSLDRGLGEKLFF.

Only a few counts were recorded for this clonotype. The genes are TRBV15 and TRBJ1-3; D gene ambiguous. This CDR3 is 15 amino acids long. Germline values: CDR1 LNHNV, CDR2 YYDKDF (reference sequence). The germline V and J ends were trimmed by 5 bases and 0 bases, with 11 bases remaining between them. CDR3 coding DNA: TGTGCCACCAGCCCAGCAGGACCCTCTGGAAACACCATATATTTT. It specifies CATSPAGPSGNTIYF.

In DNA form, the CDR3 reads TGCAGTGCTAGGCCGACGGGCAGAAGAACATCAGATAACACTGAAGCTTTCTTT. Translation: CSARPTGRRTSDNTEAFF. The chain is built from TRBV20-1 and TRBJ1-1; no definite D call. Germline CDR1 and CDR2: DFQATT and SNEGSKA (reference sequence). V dropped 3 bases and J dropped 2 bases, with 25 bases sitting between them. CDR3 length: 18 residues.

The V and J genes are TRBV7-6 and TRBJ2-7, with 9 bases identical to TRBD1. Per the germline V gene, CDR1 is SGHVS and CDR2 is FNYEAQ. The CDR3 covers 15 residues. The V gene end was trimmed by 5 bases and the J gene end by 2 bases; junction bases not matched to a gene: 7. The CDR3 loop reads CASSQTTGGTYEQYF. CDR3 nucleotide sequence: TGTGCCAGCAGCCAAACGACAGGGGGAACCTACGAGCAGTACTTC.